A single sample is the source of the 32 T cell receptor beta chains below, sequenced in a study. Amplification of TRBV12-4/TRBJ1-2 clonotypes used adaptor-ligated barcode primers. Using its own MiXCR run on the multiplex PCR reads, TCRdb lists one record per CDR3 protein. The repertoire includes more than 850 distinct CDR3 sequences, approximately 6% of them detected once, and roughly 17% sits in the top ten. The sample comprised memory CD4+ T cells sorted from blood. Subset specified: memory CD4+ T cells, CD4+CD45RO+CD25-. The receptors were gathered from a female donor with breast cancer.

By share, this clonotype ranks as large. The chain couples TRBV12-3 or TRBV12-4 to TRBJ1-2; D ambiguous. This CDR3 contains 14 residues. Trimming removed 2 bases at V and 4 bases at J, with 11 bases between. In DNA, the CDR3 is TGTGCCAGCAGTTTATCCCACAGCGTCTATGGCTACACCTTC. Residues: CASSLSHSVYGYTF.

This clonotype is medium-sized within its sample. The rearrangement links TRBV12-3 or TRBV12-4 to TRBJ1-2; D ambiguous. The CDR3 covers 12 residues. Trimming took off 6 bases at V and 7 bases at J, with 12 bases between the two ends. Here the CDR3 DNA reads TGTGCCAGCAGCTCGGGCTTCCGTGGCTACACCTTC. This codes for CASSSGFRGYTF.

This clonotype is large (0.1 to 1%). The rearrangement links TRBV12-3 or TRBV12-4 to TRBJ1-2; no definite D call. V was clipped by 5 bases and J by 1 base, with 2 bases between them. This CDR3 is 11 amino acids long. Here the CDR3 reads CASSRNYGYTF. The CDR3 DNA reads as TGTGCCAGCAGTCGTAACTATGGCTACACCTTC.

This clonotype is labeled medium-sized. The chain links TRBV12-3 or TRBV12-4 to TRBJ1-2; no definite D call. V was pared by 1 base and J by 2 bases, with 8 bases between. The CDR3 is 14 residues long. The CDR3 protein is CASSLEDGNYGYTF. CDR3 nucleotide sequence: TGTGCCAGCAGTTTAGAGGACGGAAACTATGGCTACACCTTC.

Relative to its sample, this clonotype is large (0.1 to 1%). This chain links TRBV12-3 or TRBV12-4 with TRBJ1-2, with 7 nucleotides matching TRBD1. Losses at the gene ends were 3 bases for V and 10 bases for J; bases not matched to a gene: 8. The CDR3 runs to 13 residues. In nucleotides, the CDR3 is TGTGCCAGCAGTTTCACCGGGACAGCTGCCTACACCTTC. It is translated as CASSFTGTAAYTF.

This clonotype is categorized as large. The chain joins TRBV12-3 or TRBV12-4 to TRBJ1-2; 9 bases map to TRBD1. Trimming at V came to 5 bases and at J to 7 bases, leaving 8 bases not matched to a gene. The CDR3 runs to 14 residues. The DNA for the CDR3 is TGTGCCAGCAGTCCGGGACAGGGAGGACGTGGCTACACCTTC. Residues: CASSPGQGGRGYTF.

By share, this clonotype ranks as medium-sized. The chain employs TRBV12-3 or TRBV12-4 and TRBJ1-2; TRBD1 might be the D (5 bases). V dropped 5 bases and J dropped 12 bases, with 19 bases sitting between them. This CDR3 contains 13 residues. The CDR3 region is CASSARSKGDHTF. The CDR3 bases are TGTGCCAGCAGTGCACGGTCTAAAGGGGATCACACCTTC.

Sample share makes this clonotype medium-sized. This chain uses TRBV12-3 or TRBV12-4 with TRBJ1-2, with TRBD1 matching 7 bases. This CDR3 comprises 13 residues. Germline trimming cut 5 bases from V and 8 bases from J; bases unmatched to any gene: 8. The CDR3 nucleotides are TGTGCCAGCAGTCGGGACAGACCTACCGGCTACACCTTC. Translating it yields CASSRDRPTGYTF.

By share, this clonotype ranks as medium-sized. The rearrangement joins TRBV12-3 or TRBV12-4 to TRBJ1-2; D unclear. CDR3 length: 15 residues. Trimming cost V 5 bases and J 2 bases, with 15 bases left between them. Here the CDR3 reads CASSAGRPINYGYTF. The DNA of the CDR3 is TGTGCCAGCAGTGCCGGACGGCCGATCAACTATGGCTACACCTTC.

By sample share, this clonotype is medium-sized. The chain carries TRBV12-3 or TRBV12-4 and TRBJ1-2; D remains unclear. CDR3 length: 16 residues. Trimming removed 0 bases at V and 4 bases at J, with 15 bases between. Written as DNA, the CDR3 is TGTGCCAGCAGTTTAGCGGAAGAGACTAGGATCTATGGCTACACCTTC. Translation: CASSLAEETRIYGYTF.

In its sample, this clonotype ranks as medium-sized (0.01 to 0.1%). V and J are TRBV12-3 or TRBV12-4 and TRBJ1-2; D not certain. Trimming removed 6 bases from V and 8 bases from J, with 16 bases in between. CDR3 length: 13 residues. The CDR3 region has the DNA TGTGCCAGCAGCTCACTTCAGCTGACGGGCTACACCTTC. Protein: CASSSLQLTGYTF.

This clonotype is large (0.1 to 1%) within its sample. V and J are TRBV12-3 or TRBV12-4 and TRBJ1-2, with unresolved D. This CDR3 contains 13 residues. V was shortened by 2 bases and J by 4 bases, with 8 bases between the two germline ends. As DNA, the CDR3 is TGTGCCAGCAGTTTATTGTCTGGCTATGGCTACACCTTC. Translated, it gives CASSLLSGYGYTF.

Relative to its sample, this clonotype is medium-sized. The J gene is TRBJ1-2, the V gene TRBV12-3 or TRBV12-4; D possibly corresponds to TRBD1 (5 bases). The CDR3 has 16 amino acids. Trimming stripped 3 bases from V and 0 bases from J, with 14 bases between. Here the CDR3 reads CASSLRTGPSNYGYTF. For the CDR3, the DNA is TGTGCCAGCAGTTTGCGGACGGGACCTTCTAACTATGGCTACACCTTC.

The chain employs TRBV12-3 or TRBV12-4 and TRBJ1-2; TRBD1 might be the D (5 bases). This CDR3 is built from 13 residues. The V end lost 6 bases, the J end lost 7 bases, and 15 bases lay between the germline ends. The CDR3 region has the DNA TGTGCCAGCAGCTACGGTCAGGGCACTGGCTACACCTTC. This translates into CASSYGQGTGYTF.

This clonotype is medium-sized in the sample. The rearrangement uses TRBV12-3 or TRBV12-4 and TRBJ1-2, with 8 bases lining up with TRBD1. The CDR3 is made up of 17 amino acids. The V gene end was trimmed by 0 bases and the J gene end by 1 base; junction bases not matched to a gene: 7. Written as DNA, the CDR3 is TGTGCCAGCAGTTTAGCGCGGAGGACAGGGTATAACTATGGCTACACCTTC. Encoded protein: CASSLARRTGYNYGYTF.

This clonotype showed up just a few times. The rearrangement links TRBV12-3 or TRBV12-4 to TRBJ1-2, with 7 positions matching TRBD1. The CDR3 length is 12 residues. The junction had 5 bases not matched to a gene; V was cut back by 5 bases and J by 8 bases. The CDR3 nucleotides read TGTGCCAGCAGTCACCGGGACAGAGGCTACACCTTC. It codes for CASSHRDRGYTF.

By sample share, this clonotype is medium-sized. The chain uses TRBV12-3 or TRBV12-4 and TRBJ1-2; D unresolved. Trimming took off 2 bases at V and 4 bases at J, with 11 bases between the two ends. This CDR3 region has 14 residues. This chain's CDR3 is CASSLNRRPYGYTF. The DNA of the CDR3 is TGTGCCAGCAGTTTAAATCGCAGGCCCTATGGCTACACCTTC.

By proportion, this clonotype is medium-sized. This sequence joins TRBV12-3 or TRBV12-4 and TRBJ1-2, with D hard to call. V was shortened by 2 bases and J by 7 bases, with 11 bases between the two germline ends. CDR3 length: 13 residues. The CDR3 reads CASSLLGNSGYTF. The CDR3 nucleotides read TGTGCCAGCAGTTTACTGGGGAACAGTGGCTACACCTTC.

By share, this clonotype ranks as medium-sized (0.01 to 0.1%). The chain's CDR3 is CASSFNLLYTF. CDR3 in DNA: TGTGCCAGCAGTTTTAACTTGCTTTACACCTTC. The V call is TRBV12-3 or TRBV12-4, the J call TRBJ1-2; D call uncertain. CDR3 length equals 11 residues. Trimming left V 3 bases short and J 11 bases short, with 10 bases between.

This clonotype is medium-sized (0.01 to 0.1%) by share. V and J are TRBV12-3 or TRBV12-4 and TRBJ1-2; maybe TRBD1 (5 bases). Trimming left V 3 bases short and J 8 bases short, with 13 bases between. This CDR3 region has 13 residues. The CDR3 DNA reads as TGTGCCAGCAGTTTGGGACTGCGAATCGGCTACACCTTC. This codes for CASSLGLRIGYTF.

By share, this clonotype counts as medium-sized. This rearrangement joins TRBV12-3 or TRBV12-4 to TRBJ1-2; D is unclear. Trimming cost V 5 bases and J 3 bases, with 4 bases left between them. This CDR3 has 11 residues. This chain's CDR3 is CASSPHYGYTF. CDR3 nucleotides: TGTGCCAGCAGTCCACACTATGGCTACACCTTC.

By proportion, this clonotype is medium-sized. The CDR3, as DNA: TGTGCCAGCAGTTTCGCCCAAGGACAACTTTATGGCTACACCTTC. This translates into CASSFAQGQLYGYTF. The chain carries TRBV12-3 or TRBV12-4 and TRBJ1-2, with D possibly TRBD1 on 5 matching bases. Trimming pared 3 bases from V and 5 bases from J, leaving 16 bases between. There are 15 residues in the CDR3.

The chain employs TRBV12-3 or TRBV12-4 and TRBJ1-2; D might be TRBD1 (6 bases). V lost 3 bases and J lost 7, with 15 bases in between. The CDR3 is 14 residues long. CDR3 DNA sequence: TGTGCCAGCAGTTTCACAGGGTTCGGATTTGGCTACACCTTC. This translates into CASSFTGFGFGYTF.

By its share, this clonotype is medium-sized. The rearrangement joins TRBV12-3 or TRBV12-4 to TRBJ1-2, with unresolved D. V shed 3 bases and J shed 4 bases, with 12 bases lying between them. This CDR3 spans 14 amino acids. CDR3 loop: CASSFGGLLYGYTF. The CDR3 bases are TGTGCCAGCAGTTTTGGCGGACTACTCTATGGCTACACCTTC.

This clonotype is classed as medium-sized (0.01 to 0.1%). The J gene is TRBJ1-2, the V gene TRBV12-3 or TRBV12-4, with no clear D. This CDR3 region has 15 residues. Trimming removed 3 bases from V and 8 bases from J, with 19 bases in between. CDR3 residues: CASSFGRWRSSGYTF. In DNA form, the CDR3 reads TGTGCCAGCAGTTTCGGCAGGTGGAGAAGTAGCGGCTACACCTTC.

In its sample, this clonotype is medium-sized. The chain uses TRBV12-3 or TRBV12-4 and TRBJ1-2, with a tentative D call TRBD1 (6 bases). There are 15 residues in the CDR3. Deletions cut 6 bases from V and 6 bases from J, with 20 bases between. Written as DNA, the CDR3 is TGTGCCAGCAGGTCCCTCGGGACAAGACATGATGGCTACACCTTC. Translated, it gives CASRSLGTRHDGYTF.

This clonotype is large within its sample. The gene calls are TRBV12-3 or TRBV12-4 and TRBJ1-2; tentative D call: TRBD1 (6 bases). This CDR3 region has 14 residues. Trimming took off 5 bases at V and 7 bases at J, with 17 bases between the two ends. The CDR3 sequence: CASSQTGFGFGYTF. In DNA, the CDR3 is TGTGCCAGCAGTCAAACAGGGTTCGGATTTGGCTACACCTTC.

This clonotype is medium-sized (0.01 to 0.1%) by share. The rearrangement joins TRBV12-3 or TRBV12-4 to TRBJ1-2; D gene ambiguous. V was shortened by 5 bases and J by 5 bases, with 12 bases between the two germline ends. The CDR3 loop spans 13 amino acids. The CDR3 protein is CASSPQNSYGYTF. DNA of the CDR3: TGTGCCAGCAGTCCTCAGAATTCATATGGCTACACCTTC.

Relative to its sample, this clonotype is medium-sized. The chain is built from TRBV12-3 or TRBV12-4 and TRBJ1-2, with TRBD1 matching over 9 bases. V lost 1 base and J lost 7; bases outside the gene matches: 7. This CDR3 region has 15 residues. The CDR3 DNA reads as TGTGCCAGCAGTTTAGGAGGGACAGGGTACGGTGGCTACACCTTC. Translation: CASSLGGTGYGGYTF.

The V gene is TRBV12-3 or TRBV12-4, the J gene TRBJ1-2, with TRBD1 as a possible D gene (5 bases). V lost 6 bases to trimming and J lost 9 bases, with 14 bases between them. The CDR3 runs to 12 residues. The CDR3 coding sequence is TGTGCCAGCAGGTCAGCAGGGAGGAGCTACACCTTC. This codes for CASRSAGRSYTF.

By sample share, this clonotype is medium-sized. The rearrangement joins TRBV12-3 or TRBV12-4 to TRBJ1-2; 9 bases map to TRBD1. V trimming: 6 bases; J trimming: 6 bases; junction bases outside the gene matches: 5. This CDR3 has 13 amino acids. DNA of the CDR3: TGTGCCAGCAGGCGGGACAGGGCCCATGGCTACACCTTC. Protein sequence: CASRRDRAHGYTF.

Within the sample, this clonotype is large. The V call is TRBV12-3 or TRBV12-4, the J call TRBJ1-2, with TRBD1 matching 7 bases. V lost 5 bases to trimming and J lost 4 bases; unmatched junction nucleotides: 7. The CDR3 is 14 residues long. The CDR3 nucleotides are TGTGCCAGCAGTCCTTATGGGGACAGCTATGGCTACACCTTC. Translating it yields CASSPYGDSYGYTF.